The 28 T cell receptor beta chains below come from one sample, sequenced in a study of blood T cell repertoires in COVID-19 (dated by TCRdb to the early 2020s). Libraries were made using the immunoSEQ multiplex PCR assay. TCRdb mirrors the immuneACCESS table, restricted to in-frame sequences. Some clones are absent from its copies; in checked studies, under half trace to an unresolved V gene, and the reason for the others is unknown. Recorded for this sample are approximately 85,000 clones; approximately 89% of them occurred a single time. Of the sample, roughly 2.3% falls within the top ten clones. Sequenced sample: peripheral blood. The receptors shown here come from a man between 50 and 59 years old with acute or convalescent COVID-19.

As DNA, the CDR3 is TGCGCCAGCAGCGTCCTACAGGGGACCGGGGAGCTGTTTTTT. Translated, it gives CASSVLQGTGELFF. V gene TRBV5-1 combines with J gene TRBJ2-2; 7 bases agree with TRBD1. V lost 4 bases and J lost 5; bases outside the gene matches: 5. Germline CDR1 reads SGHRS; CDR2 reads YFSETQ. CDR3 length equals 14 residues. The variable domain in full, with the rest retrieved from reference TRBV5-1 and TRBJ2-2, is KAGVTQTPRYLIKTRGQQVTLSCSPISGHRSVSWYQQTPGQGLQFLFEYFSETQRNKGNFPGRFSGRQFSNSRSEMNVSTLELGDSALYLCASSVLQGTGELFFGEGSRLTVL.

The V and J genes are TRBV7-8 and TRBJ2-7; 8 positions agree with TRBD2. CDR1 is SGHVS, CDR2 FQNEAQ, per germline. The CDR3 is 14 residues long. The ends lost 4 bases at V and 6 bases at J; junction bases unmatched: 8. Here the CDR3 reads CASSSRETSVEQYF. In DNA form, the CDR3 reads TGTGCCAGCAGCTCCCGGGAGACTAGCGTCGAGCAGTACTTC.

V gene TRBV7-2 combines with J gene TRBJ2-7, with TRBD1 as a possible D gene (6 bases). This CDR3 has 15 amino acids. Germline assignment: CDR1 SGHTA and CDR2 FQGNSA. The V end was cut by 1 base, the J end by 4 bases, with 14 bases between. The CDR3 bases are TGTGCCAGCAGCTTAGATGGGACAAAGATTTACGAGCAGTACTTC. Protein: CASSLDGTKIYEQYF.

This rearrangement joins TRBV4-3 to TRBJ2-2, with 8 bases aligning to TRBD1. The germline CDR1 and CDR2 sequences are LGHNA and YSLEER. The CDR3 covers 14 residues. The V and J ends lost 2 bases and 10 bases, in that order; junction bases with no gene match: 6. The CDR3 loop is CASSQPRGLVELFF. CDR3 coding DNA: TGCGCCAGCAGCCAACCCAGGGGGCTGGTGGAGCTGTTTTTT.

This clone came up once. The J gene is TRBJ1-6, the V gene TRBV27, with D perhaps TRBD1 (5 bases). Germline CDR1 reads MNHEY; CDR2 reads SMNVEV (reference sequence). This CDR3 is built from 17 residues. V dropped 3 bases and J dropped 9 bases, with 21 bases sitting between them. The CDR3 is CASSFVGRGRGGSPLHF. The CDR3 DNA is TGTGCCAGCAGTTTCGTAGGGAGGGGACGCGGTGGTTCACCCCTCCACTTT.

The rearrangement links TRBV4-1 to TRBJ1-2; D is perhaps TRBD1 (6 bases). The CDR3 totals 15 residues. The V end lost 3 bases, the J end lost 7 bases, and 18 bases lay between the germline ends. CDR1 is MGHRA, CDR2 YSYEKL, per germline. This chain's CDR3 is CASSHGISQGAGYTF. DNA of the CDR3: TGCGCCAGCAGCCATGGTATTTCACAGGGTGCTGGCTACACCTTC.

The gene calls are TRBV28 and TRBJ2-1; D is unclear. V was cut by 5 bases and J by 0 bases, with 11 bases left in between. This CDR3 spans 15 amino acids. Germline CDR1 and CDR2: MDHEN and SYDVKM. The CDR3 DNA is TGTGCCAGCAGTCCCAATAGTTTCTCCTACAATGAGCAGTTCTTC. Translated, it gives CASSPNSFSYNEQFF.

The chain couples TRBV15 to TRBJ2-1; 12 nucleotides agree with TRBD2. Germline V gene sequence: CDR1 LNHNV, CDR2 YYDKDF (reference sequence). The CDR3 runs to 17 residues. The junction had 5 bases not matched to a gene; V was cut back by 0 bases and J by 5 bases. The CDR3 is CATSRDASGGANNEQFF. CDR3 bases: TGTGCCACCAGCAGAGATGCTAGCGGGGGGGCCAACAATGAGCAGTTCTTC.

The genes are TRBV11-1 and TRBJ1-1; the D is unclear. This CDR3 is built from 14 residues. CDR1 is SGHAT, CDR2 FQDESV, per germline (reference sequence). V shed 1 base and J shed 9 bases, with 15 bases lying between them. CDR3 sequence: CASSLDRSSGKAFF. For the CDR3, the DNA is TGTGCCAGCAGCTTAGATAGATCAAGCGGCAAAGCTTTCTTT.

The V and J genes are TRBV2 and TRBJ1-2; a weak D match, TRBD1 (6 bases). The CDR3 runs to 14 residues. CDR1 is SNHLY, CDR2 FYNNEI, per germline. The germline V and J ends were trimmed by 1 base and 3 bases, with 9 bases remaining between them. CDR3 amino acids: CASSEETGDYGYTF. The CDR3 nucleotides are TGTGCCAGCAGTGAAGAGACAGGAGACTATGGCTACACCTTC.

The rearrangement uses TRBV5-5 and TRBJ1-5; maybe TRBD1 (5 bases). The CDR3 spans 14 residues. Germline lookup yields CDR1 SGHKS and CDR2 YYEKEE (reference sequence). The V end was cut by 0 bases, the J end by 4 bases, with 8 bases between. Here the CDR3 reads CASSLVGGNQPQHF. CDR3 in DNA: TGTGCCAGCAGCTTGGTGGGGGGAAATCAGCCCCAGCATTTT.

The gene calls are TRBV7-9 and TRBJ1-1; 11 bases line up with TRBD1. Trimming cost V 5 bases and J 6 bases; bases outside gene matches: 8. The CDR3 totals 15 residues. The germline gives CDR1 SEHNR, CDR2 FQNEAQ (reference sequence). This CDR3 reads CASSPRDRGSPEAFF. DNA of the CDR3: TGTGCCAGCAGCCCCAGGGACAGGGGGAGTCCTGAAGCTTTCTTT.

The rearrangement joins TRBV29-1 to TRBJ1-1; D may be TRBD1 (6 bases). This CDR3 contains 11 residues. V dropped 6 bases and J dropped 7 bases, with 12 bases sitting between them. CDR1 SQVTM and CDR2 ANQGSEA come from the germline V gene. The CDR3, as DNA: TGCAGCGTCGATCAGGGGTATGAAGCTTTCTTT. This sequence encodes CSVDQGYEAFF.

The V call is TRBV11-2, the J call TRBJ2-3, with no clear D. V lost 8 bases to trimming and J lost 2 bases, with 14 bases between them. Germline CDR1 is SGHAT and CDR2 is FQNNGV. CDR3 length equals 14 residues. DNA of the CDR3: TGTGCCAGCGAAGGCAGGCCACTCACAGATACGCAGTATTTT. Its protein product is CASEGRPLTDTQYF.

The rearrangement links TRBV5-1 to TRBJ1-3, with 7 nucleotides matching TRBD1. V gave up 0 bases and J gave up 4 bases; unmatched junction bases: 4. CDR1 SGHRS and CDR2 YFSETQ come from the germline V gene. CDR3 length: 15 residues. This chain's CDR3 is CASSLEGARGNTIYF. In DNA form, the CDR3 reads TGCGCCAGCAGCTTGGAGGGGGCGAGAGGAAACACCATATATTTT.

Concerning this clone itself: The sample carries other DNA sequences with the same CDR3. The CDR3 spells CASTGRQGAVTEAFF. Written as DNA, the CDR3 is TGTGCCAGCACCGGAAGGCAGGGGGCTGTTACTGAAGCTTTCTTT. The V call is TRBV6-5, the J call TRBJ1-1, with 8 bases identical to TRBD1. With 7 bases clipped from V and 5 bases from J, the junction kept 12 bases outside the gene matches. Germline assignment: CDR1 MNHEY and CDR2 SVGAGI. CDR3 size: 15 residues.

This chain connects TRBV3-1 (or the pseudogene TRBV3-2) to TRBJ2-1, with D uncertain. Germline V lookup: CDR1 LGHDT, CDR2 YNNKEL (reference sequence). V lost 1 base and J lost 0, with 7 bases in between. The CDR3 runs 15 residues. CDR3 protein: CASSQVSSSYNEQFF. The DNA for the CDR3 is TGTGCCAGCAGCCAAGTTTCGAGCTCCTACAATGAGCAGTTCTTC.

The J gene is TRBJ1-1, the V gene TRBV21-1. TRBV21-1 is a recognized pseudogene. The CDR3 has 8 residues. The CDR3 loop reads CASTEAFF. The CDR3 DNA follows: TGTGCCAGCACGGAAGCTTTCTTT.

The chain combines TRBV7-8 with TRBJ1-3; TRBD1 matches at 8 bases. The germline gives CDR1 SGHVS, CDR2 FQNEAQ. This CDR3 has 17 residues. V was pared by 5 bases and J by 0 bases, with 9 bases of the junction left unmatched. CDR3 residues: CASSPRTGPASGNTIYF. In nucleotides, the CDR3 is TGTGCCAGCAGCCCACGGACAGGGCCGGCCTCTGGAAACACCATATATTTT. Looking up the rest from reference TRBV7-8 and TRBJ1-3 gives the full variable domain: GAGVSQSPRYKVAKRGQDVALRCDPISGHVSLFWYQQALGQGPEFLTYFQNEAQLDKSGLPSDRFFAERPEGSVSTLKIQRTQQEDSAVYLCASSPRTGPASGNTIYFGEGSWLTVV.

The rearrangement joins TRBV19 to TRBJ2-4; 8 bases fit TRBD1. The germline gives CDR1 LNHDA, CDR2 SQIVND (reference sequence). The CDR3 extends over 15 amino acids. Losses at the gene ends were 2 bases for V and 6 bases for J; bases not matched to a gene: 6. CDR3 coding DNA: TGTGCCAGTAGTATATTCGAGGACAGGGCAAACATTCAGTACTTC. This gives the protein CASSIFEDRANIQYF.

The chain joins TRBV28 to TRBJ2-7; tentatively, D is TRBD2 (6 bases). This CDR3 spans 14 amino acids. The V gene lost 6 bases and the J gene lost 0 bases, with 12 bases spanning the gap. Germline CDR1 MDHEN, CDR2 SYDVKM. In nucleotides, the CDR3 is TGTGCCAGCAGACCTGGGGGGAGCTCCTACGAGCAGTACTTC. It is translated as CASRPGGSSYEQYF. Full variable domain (outside the CDR3, taken from reference TRBV28 and TRBJ2-7): DVKVTQSSRYLVKRTGEKVFLECVQDMDHENMFWYRQDPGLGLRLIYFSYDVKMKEKGDIPEGYSVSREKKERFSLILESASTNQTSMYLCASRPGGSSYEQYFGPGTRLTVT.

The table lists this clone with a few counts. This chain connects TRBV28 to TRBJ1-2; D not certain. The CDR3 is made up of 11 amino acids. V was trimmed by 6 bases and J by 2 bases, leaving 4 bases between them. From germline, CDR1 is MDHEN and CDR2 SYDVKM. In nucleotides, the CDR3 is TGTGCCAGCAGCCAAAACTATGGCTACACCTTC. This encodes CASSQNYGYTF.

The chain uses TRBV2 and TRBJ2-3; D possibly corresponds to TRBD2 (5 bases). The V and J ends lost 7 bases and 5 bases respectively, with 16 bases between them. The CDR3 runs to 14 residues. Germline V gives CDR1 SNHLY, CDR2 FYNNEI. In DNA form, the CDR3 reads TGTGCCAGCACCCGACGGGCTGAGGGAGATACGCAGTATTTT. Translated: CASTRRAEGDTQYF.

This chain links TRBV30 with TRBJ1-3; 8 bases are shared with TRBD1. Looked up from germline, CDR1 is GTSNPN and CDR2 is SVGIG (reference sequence). The length of the CDR3 is 15 residues. Trimming removed 4 bases from V and 3 bases from J; junction bases left unmatched: 8. CDR3 protein: CAWTGGARGGNTIYF. The CDR3 coding sequence is TGTGCCTGGACAGGGGGCGCGAGGGGTGGAAACACCATATATTTT.

This sequence joins TRBV6-5 and TRBJ2-7; 9 bases line up with TRBD1. This CDR3 has 14 amino acids. Germline CDR1 and CDR2: MNHEY and SVGAGI. Losses at the gene ends were 7 bases for V and 2 bases for J; bases not matched to a gene: 6. The CDR3 protein is CASMGTGLPYEQYF. The CDR3 DNA follows: TGTGCCAGCATGGGGACAGGGCTCCCCTACGAGCAGTACTTC.

The chain employs TRBV18 and TRBJ1-5; D gene ambiguous. Germline-derived CDR1 and CDR2 are KGHSH and LQKENI. The V gene lost 3 bases and the J gene lost 5 bases, with 11 bases spanning the gap. This CDR3 has 14 amino acids. The CDR3: CASSPSDTHQPQHF. As DNA, the CDR3 is TGTGCCAGCTCACCGTCAGACACTCATCAGCCCCAGCATTTT. The variable domain in full, with the rest retrieved from reference TRBV18 and TRBJ1-5, is NAGVMQNPRHLVRRRGQEARLRCSPMKGHSHVYWYRQLPEEGLKFMVYLQKENIIDESGMPKERFSAEFPKEGPSILRIQQVVRGDSAAYFCASSPSDTHQPQHFGDGTRLSIL.

This chain connects TRBV29-1 to TRBJ2-1; 7 nucleotides agree with TRBD1. The CDR3 runs to 13 residues. The germline gives CDR1 SQVTM, CDR2 ANQGSEA. Unmatched junction bases numbered 12, after V lost 8 bases and J lost 8 bases. The CDR3 loop is CSFRQGMIDEQFF. The CDR3 region has the DNA TGCAGCTTTCGACAGGGAATGATCGATGAGCAGTTCTTC.

The chain has TRBV7-9 and TRBJ1-5; D remains ambiguous. The CDR3 contains 14 residues. V lost 3 bases, J lost 0 bases, and 6 bases lay in between. CDR1 SEHNR and CDR2 FQNEAQ come from the germline V gene (reference sequence). The CDR3 DNA sequence: TGTGCCAGCAGCTTTGACTATAGCAATCAGCCCCAGCATTTT. Protein sequence: CASSFDYSNQPQHF.